This TCR beta chain was captured in a study of T-cell memory formation after mild COVID-19. Findings of the study overall: Clones from the second wave (peaking day 37) had unconfirmed SARS-CoV-2 specificity. Some clones that responded turned up in pre-infection memory, which suggests that cross-reactive memory joined in.

This clonotype has ten or more counts. Its antigen is undetermined. V lost 5 bases and J 2 bases, leaving 9 bases between the germline ends. Germline CDR1 reads SGHTA; CDR2 reads FQGNSA. The CDR3 spans 13 residues. TCRdb re-derived calls from the 5' RACE reads in MiXCR, one entry per CDR3 protein. Of around 250,000 distinct CDR3 sequences in the sample, around 15% were seen once. V is TRBV7-2 and J is TRBJ2-5; D not resolved. The receptor's source is a man between 18 and 35 years old who had mild COVID-19 (a few samples of this study predate the infection). Cell type and time point are not known. Sequenced material: PBMCs or a T cell subset sorted from them (not recorded which). Written as DNA, the CDR3 is TGTGCCAGCAGCACTTCCTATCAAGAGACCCAGTACTTC. Translated: CASSTSYQETQYF.